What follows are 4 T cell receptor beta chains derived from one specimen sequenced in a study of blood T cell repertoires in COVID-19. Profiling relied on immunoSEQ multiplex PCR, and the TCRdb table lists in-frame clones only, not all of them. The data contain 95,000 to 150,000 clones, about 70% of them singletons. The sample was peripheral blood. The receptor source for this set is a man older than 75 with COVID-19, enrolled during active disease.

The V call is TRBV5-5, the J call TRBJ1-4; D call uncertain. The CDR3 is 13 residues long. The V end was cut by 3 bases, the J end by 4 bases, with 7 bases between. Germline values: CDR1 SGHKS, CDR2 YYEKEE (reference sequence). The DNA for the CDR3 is TGTGCCAGCAGCTCCAGAAATAATGAAAAACTGTTTTTT. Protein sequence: CASSSRNNEKLFF.

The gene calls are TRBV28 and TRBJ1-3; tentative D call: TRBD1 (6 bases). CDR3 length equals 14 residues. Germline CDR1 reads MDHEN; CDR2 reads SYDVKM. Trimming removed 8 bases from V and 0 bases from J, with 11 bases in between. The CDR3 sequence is CASQQGISGNTIYF. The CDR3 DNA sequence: TGTGCCAGCCAACAGGGTATCTCTGGAAACACCATATATTTT. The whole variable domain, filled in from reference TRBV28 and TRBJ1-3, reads DVKVTQSSRYLVKRTGEKVFLECVQDMDHENMFWYRQDPGLGLRLIYFSYDVKMKEKGDIPEGYSVSREKKERFSLILESASTNQTSMYLCASQQGISGNTIYFGEGSWLTVV.

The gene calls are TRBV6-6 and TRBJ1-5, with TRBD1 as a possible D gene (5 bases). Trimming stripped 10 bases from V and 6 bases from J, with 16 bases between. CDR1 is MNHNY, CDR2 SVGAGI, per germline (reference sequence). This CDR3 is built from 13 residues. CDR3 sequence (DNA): TGTGCCACCGAAAGGGGAAGGAGTCAGCCCCAGCATTTT. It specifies CATERGRSQPQHF.

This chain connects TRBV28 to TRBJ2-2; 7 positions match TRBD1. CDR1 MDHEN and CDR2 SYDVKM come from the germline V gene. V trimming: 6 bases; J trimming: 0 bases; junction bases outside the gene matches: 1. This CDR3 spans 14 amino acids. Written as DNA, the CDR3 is TGTGCCAGCAGGACAGGGACGAACACCGGGGAGCTGTTTTTT. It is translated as CASRTGTNTGELFF.